These T cell receptor beta chains were read from a single sample in a study of chemoradiotherapy in HPV16-positive cancers. The method was immunoSEQ multiplex PCR; TCRdb's version includes in-frame clones alone and lacks a portion of them. The table lists some 12,000 clones, roughly nine tenths of them singletons, with approximately 3% in the top ten. This specimen was blood, taken from a patient who underwent chemoradiotherapy. Receptors originate from a human donor with HPV-associated anogenital cancer. CDR3s include the opening cysteine and the closing phenylalanine or tryptophan. The D gene is left open where the match is weak. Part of the rows lack a size; the others show once, few, many or a class for expanded clones.

- TRBJ1-4 TRBV7-9 - CASSSGTLANEKLFF TGTGCCAGCAGCTCTGGGACCCTGGCAAATGAAAAACTGTTTTTT
- TRBJ1-2 TRBV28 TRBD1 CASSSLTGLGDGYTF TGTGCCAGCAGTTCCCTGACAGGGTTAGGTGATGGCTACACCTTC
once TRBJ2-5 TRBV15 - CATSRLGVQETQYF TGTGCCACCAGCAGACTAGGAGTCCAAGAGACCCAGTACTTC
- TRBJ1-4 TRBV28 - CAASPPGTTNEKLFF TGTGCCGCCTCACCCCCGGGAACAACTAATGAAAAACTGTTTTTT
- TRBJ2-1 TRBV6-1 - CASIAGPRNEQFF TGTGCCAGCATCGCGGGCCCTAGGAATGAGCAGTTCTTC
- TRBJ2-7 TRBV11-2 TRBD2 CASSQINRASGPYEQYF TGTGCCAGCAGCCAAATCAATAGGGCTAGCGGTCCGTACGAGCAGTACTTC
- TRBJ2-1 TRBV4-1 TRBD2 CASSQGRLAGGPRSYNEQFF TGCGCCAGCAGCCAAGGGCGGCTAGCGGGGGGCCCAAGATCCTACAATGAGCAGTTCTTC
- TRBJ2-7 TRBV4-3 TRBD1 CASSQAGRGQGSYEQYF TGCGCCAGCAGCCAAGCAGGTAGGGGACAGGGATCCTACGAGCAGTACTTC
- TRBJ2-1 TRBV7-9 - CASSPPGGAGNNEQFF TGTGCCAGCAGCCCCCCCGGAGGGGCGGGAAACAATGAGCAGTTCTTC
- TRBJ2-7 TRBV5-1 TRBD1 CASSLEDRPLVDEQYF TGCGCCAGCAGCTTGGAGGACAGGCCTTTAGTGGACGAGCAGTACTTC
- TRBJ2-1 TRBV5-8 - CASSLGQGTADEQFF TGTGCCAGCAGCTTGGGCCAGGGAACAGCGGACGAGCAGTTCTTC
- TRBJ2-2 TRBV7-7 - CASSSGYTGELFF TGTGCCAGCAGCTCCGGATATACCGGGGAGCTGTTTTTT
- TRBJ2-1 TRBV5-8 - CASSLGLRAGYNEQFF TGTGCCAGCAGCCTGGGACTCAGGGCGGGATACAATGAGCAGTTCTTC
- TRBJ2-3 TRBV7-8 - CASSSGVLGDTDTQYF TGTGCCAGCAGCTCTGGGGTACTAGGGGACACAGATACGCAGTATTTT
- TRBJ2-7 TRBV5-6 - CASSSQGWDEQYF TGTGCCAGCAGCTCGCAAGGATGGGACGAGCAGTACTTC
- TRBJ2-1 TRBV10-2 - CASSESVYGGLAEQFF TGCGCCAGCAGTGAGTCAGTTTATGGGGGGCTTGCTGAGCAGTTCTTC
- TRBJ1-1 TRBV19 - CASSIGQPNTEAFF TGTGCCAGTAGTATTGGACAACCCAACACTGAAGCTTTCTTT
- TRBJ2-6 TRBV13 - CASSSRTGGANVLTF TGTGCCAGCAGCTCACGGACCGGTGGGGCCAACGTCCTGACTTTC
- TRBJ2-1 TRBV4-3 TRBD2 CASSQELAGGREQFF TGCGCCAGCAGCCAAGAACTAGCGGGGGGTCGCGAGCAGTTCTTC
- TRBJ2-5 TRBV9 - CASSPGGGFETQYF TGTGCCAGCAGCCCAGGAGGGGGCTTTGAGACCCAGTACTTC
- TRBJ1-2 TRBV6-5 - CASSYRQLYGYTF TGTGCCAGCAGTTACAGACAGCTCTATGGCTACACCTTC
- TRBJ1-1 TRBV6-5 - CASSYDTEYTEAFF TGTGCCAGCAGTTACGACACAGAGTACACTGAAGCTTTCTTT
- TRBJ1-2 TRBV7-8 - CASSLQYQDGYTF TGTGCCAGCAGCCTCCAGTACCAGGACGGCTACACCTTC
- TRBJ1-4 TRBV5-4 TRBD1 CASSGGTVNEKLFF TGTGCCAGCAGCGGCGGGACAGTTAATGAAAAACTGTTTTTT
- TRBJ2-5 TRBV7-3 - CASSLRSGSQETQYF TGTGCCAGCAGCTTAAGATCAGGCAGCCAAGAGACCCAGTACTTC
once TRBJ2-3 TRBV30 TRBD2 CAWSVPSGGKSDTQYF TGTGCCTGGAGTGTACCTAGCGGGGGGAAATCAGATACGCAGTATTTT
- TRBJ2-1 TRBV6-6 TRBD1 CASTTGTGGGEQFF TGTGCCAGCACCACCGGGACAGGGGGGGGTGAGCAGTTCTTC
- TRBJ2-5 TRBV29-1 - CSGGVANKETQYF TGCAGCGGCGGAGTTGCGAACAAAGAGACCCAGTACTTC
- TRBJ1-1 TRBV18 - CASSPLTHTEAFF TGTGCCAGCTCACCGTTGACCCACACTGAAGCTTTCTTT
- TRBJ2-1 TRBV7-2 - CASSFDASYNEQFF TGTGCCAGCAGCTTTGACGCGTCCTACAATGAGCAGTTCTTC
- TRBJ2-6 TRBV5-6 - CASSLQSGANVLTF TGTGCCAGCAGCTTGCAGTCTGGGGCCAACGTCCTGACTTTC
- TRBJ2-1 TRBV9 TRBD1 CASSRLGQGAYNEQFF TGTGCCAGCAGCCGCCTCGGACAGGGGGCCTACAATGAGCAGTTCTTC
few TRBJ1-2 TRBV28 TRBD1 CASSLIRGRYGYTF TGTGCCAGCAGTTTGATTAGGGGGCGCTATGGCTACACCTTC
- TRBJ2-3 TRBV28 - CASTRPGYTDTQYF TGTGCCAGCACCCGTCCCGGCTATACAGATACGCAGTATTTT
- TRBJ2-7 TRBV9 - CASSVDGEPYEQYF TGTGCCAGCAGCGTAGATGGGGAGCCCTACGAGCAGTACTTC
- TRBJ2-5 TRBV10-1 TRBD2 CASSESGGQETQYF TGCGCCAGCAGTGAGTCGGGGGGGCAAGAGACCCAGTACTTC
- TRBJ2-1 TRBV7-9 - CASSLVRSYNEQFF TGTGCCAGCAGCTTAGTTAGGTCCTACAATGAGCAGTTCTTC
- TRBJ1-1 TRBV2 - CASSEAVRNTEAFF TGTGCCAGCAGTGAGGCCGTCCGAAACACTGAAGCTTTCTTT
- TRBJ2-5 TRBV2 - CASRNRDSRQETQYF TGTGCCAGCAGGAACCGGGACTCTCGCCAAGAGACCCAGTACTTC
- TRBJ2-3 TRBV7-9 TRBD2 CASSSAGTKDTQYF TGTGCCAGCAGCTCCGCTGGGACTAAAGATACGCAGTATTTT
few TRBJ1-1 TRBV5-6 - CASGSFNTEAFF TGTGCCAGCGGGTCGTTTAACACTGAAGCTTTCTTT
- TRBJ2-1 TRBV5-6 - CASSPLTWGSSYNEQFF TGTGCCAGCAGCCCACTAACATGGGGAAGCTCCTACAATGAGCAGTTCTTC
- TRBJ2-1 TRBV7-3 - CASSLSSGLYNEQFF TGTGCCAGCAGCTTAAGTTCTGGCCTCTACAATGAGCAGTTCTTC
- TRBJ2-5 TRBV5-1 TRBD2 CASSSGAGTQETQYF TGCGCCAGCAGCTCCGGAGCGGGAACCCAAGAGACCCAGTACTTC
- TRBJ2-5 TRBV5-1 - CASRFSIQEETQYF TGCGCCAGCAGGTTCAGCATCCAGGAGGAGACCCAGTACTTC
- TRBJ2-5 TRBV2 TRBD1 CASRRDSQETQYF TGTGCCAGCAGACGGGACAGCCAAGAGACCCAGTACTTC
- TRBJ1-4 TRBV27 TRBD1 CASRSPRGELFF TGTGCCAGCAGGTCCCCCAGGGGGGAACTGTTTTTT
few TRBJ2-3 TRBV6-4 - CASSDSEGRGTDTQYF TGTGCCAGCAGTGACTCTGAGGGGCGCGGCACAGATACGCAGTATTTT
- TRBJ1-2 TRBV7-9 - CASSLARQDGYTF TGTGCCAGCAGCTTAGCCCGCCAGGATGGCTACACCTTC
- TRBJ1-2 TRBV14 - CASSQGGVGYGYTF TGTGCCAGCAGCCAAGGGGGAGTCGGCTATGGCTACACCTTC
- TRBJ2-3 TRBV7-8 - CASSLIPSTDTQYF TGTGCCAGCAGCTTAATCCCGAGCACAGATACGCAGTATTTT
- TRBJ1-1 TRBV7-9 - CASSLVPPNTEAFF TGTGCCAGCAGCTTAGTCCCACCGAACACTGAAGCTTTCTTT
- TRBJ2-3 TRBV5-6 TRBD2 CASSLGGGDTDTQYF TGTGCCAGCAGCTTGGGCGGGGGAGACACAGATACGCAGTATTTT